The sequence of this T cell receptor beta chain was determined in a study of OX40 agonist ivuxolimab in advanced cancers. In the case of this clone: Its specificity is not known.

Libraries were prepared by immunoSEQ multiplex PCR; TCRdb keeps only in-frame clonotypes and omits some of them. The top ten hold 2% to 3% of the sample, which has more than 45,000 clones, about 82% seen once. The germline V gene has CDR1 MNHEY and CDR2 SMNVEV (reference sequence). Deletions cut 6 bases from V and 2 bases from J, with 15 bases between. The CDR3 spans 15 residues. Whole-study results and caveats: The study found that CD8+ T cells averaged more expanded clones than CD4+. At doses 0.1 to 3.0 mg/kg, CD4+ and CD8+ clones expanded.

The sequenced sample was CD4+ or CD8+ T cells sorted from blood, obtained in a trial of the OX40 agonist ivuxolimab. V gene TRBV27 combines with J gene TRBJ2-3; D is possibly TRBD1 (5 bases). The receptor comes from an adult with an advanced solid tumor such as melanoma, head and neck, liver or kidney cancer. The CDR3 DNA follows: TGTGCCAGCAGGCCAGGGTTCACTCCCACAGATACGCAGTATTTT. Protein: CASRPGFTPTDTQYF.